The 11 T cell receptor beta chains presented below share a single source sample, sequenced in a study of human T cells and chemical hapten exposure (dated by TCRdb to the early 2020s). The sample's time point label, decoded: patch test 3, about 24 weeks after DPC sensitization. The treatment or condition label on this specimen signifies: therapeutic diphenylcyclopropenone sensitization with weekly scalp DPC. The library relied on RACE. TCRdb lists the instrument as NextSeq 500. TCRdb reran the public reads through fastp at Q25 and MiXCR, keeping productive beta chains. Each CDR3 protein appears once, grouped with its most common genes and DNA. Recorded for this sample are about 160,000 distinct CDR3 sequences; about a quarter of them occurred a single time. 2.1% of the sample is in the top ten clones. The specimen comprised whole blood, sampled in connection with sensitization to the hapten diphenylcyclopropenone (DPC). Receptor source: a woman aged 18-29 years with alopecia areata. Some clones in this sample may be carry-over from other donors' samples.

The chain employs TRBV20-1 and TRBJ1-6; tentative D call: TRBD1 (5 bases). Deletions cut 3 bases from V and 10 bases from J, with 16 bases between. CDR1 and CDR2 from the germline V gene are DFQATT and SNEGSKA (reference sequence). The CDR3 spans 14 residues. CDR3 nucleotide sequence: TGCAGTGCTAGGGGAGGGGCCGGGTACTCACCCCTCCACTTT. Amino acid sequence: CSARGGAGYSPLHF.

This clonotype was seen a handful of times. The chain combines TRBV11-2 with TRBJ2-7, with 11 positions matching TRBD1. V lost 5 bases to trimming and J lost 3 bases; unmatched junction nucleotides: 6. The CDR3 contains 15 residues. The germline V gene has CDR1 SGHAT and CDR2 FQNNGV. CDR3 sequence: CASSPMGTGGYEQYF. The CDR3, as DNA: TGTGCCAGCAGCCCGATGGGGACAGGGGGCTACGAGCAGTACTTC. Complete variable domain (other parts from reference TRBV11-2 and TRBJ2-7): EAGVAQSPRYKIIEKRQSVAFWCNPISGHATLYWYQQILGQGPKLLIQFQNNGVVDDSQLPKDRFSAERLKGVDSTLKIQPAKLEDSAVYLCASSPMGTGGYEQYFGPGTRLTVT.

At least ten counts were recorded for this clonotype. This chain uses TRBV5-1 with TRBJ1-1; D possibly corresponds to TRBD1 (5 bases). CDR3 size: 14 residues. Trimming left V 0 bases short and J 4 bases short, with 10 bases between. Per germline, CDR1 SGHRS and CDR2 YFSETQ. The CDR3 DNA is TGCGCCAGCAGCTTGGTGACCCAGGGCACTGAAGCTTTCTTT. It encodes CASSLVTQGTEAFF.

The chain employs TRBV4-3 and TRBJ1-1; D ambiguous. CDR1 and CDR2 from the germline V gene are LGHNA and YSLEER. V was pared by 0 bases and J by 1 base, with 9 bases between. The CDR3 totals 15 residues. CDR3 coding DNA: TGCGCCAGCAGCCAAGATCAACTATCGAACACTGAAGCTTTCTTT. Its protein product is CASSQDQLSNTEAFF.

This clonotype has only a few counts. The chain has TRBV9 and TRBJ2-6; weak D call: TRBD1 (5 bases). Germline CDR1 and CDR2: SGDLS and YYNGEE. The CDR3 is 16 residues long. Trimming cost V 3 bases and J 0 bases, with 10 bases left between them. The CDR3 coding sequence is TGTGCCAGCAGCGCGATTACAGGCTCTGGGGCCAACGTCCTGACTTTC. Encoded protein: CASSAITGSGANVLTF.

This rearrangement joins TRBV4-3 to TRBJ2-1; 7 bases are a match to TRBD2. CDR3 length: 16 residues. V was pared by 4 bases and J by 4 bases, with 10 bases of the junction left unmatched. Germline loops: CDR1 LGHNA, CDR2 YSLEER. The CDR3 protein is CASSPTLRGGYNEQFF. As DNA, the CDR3 is TGCGCCAGCAGCCCGACTTTGCGGGGAGGGTACAATGAGCAGTTCTTC.

The chain combines TRBV4-1 with TRBJ2-1; 9 nucleotides agree with TRBD2. V shed 3 bases, J shed 4 bases, and the junction held 4 bases outside the gene matches. The CDR3 runs to 15 residues. From germline, CDR1 is MGHRA and CDR2 YSYEKL. CDR3 nucleotide sequence: TGCGCCAGCAGCCACCCTAGCGGGGCTTACAATGAGCAGTTCTTC. It specifies CASSHPSGAYNEQFF.

This sequence joins TRBV30 and TRBJ1-5, with D unresolved. In germline, CDR1 is GTSNPN, CDR2 SVGIG (reference sequence). This CDR3 contains 15 residues. Trimming shortened V by 1 base and J by 1 base, and 11 bases separated the two germline ends. The CDR3 DNA reads as TGTGCCTGGAGTGAAGGTGGAGGGAGCAATCAGCCCCAGCATTTT. This gives the protein CAWSEGGGSNQPQHF. Drawing the rest from reference TRBV30 and TRBJ1-5, the complete variable domain is SQTIHQWPATLVQPVGSPLSLECTVEGTSNPNLYWYRQAAGRGLQLLFYSVGIGQISSEVPQNLSASRPQDRQFILSSKKLLLSDSGFYLCAWSEGGGSNQPQHFGDGTRLSIL.

The chain is built from TRBV5-1 and TRBJ1-4, with unresolved D. Germline CDR1 and CDR2: SGHRS and YFSETQ. Trimming stripped 2 bases from V and 0 bases from J, with 5 bases between. This CDR3 region has 14 residues. This chain's CDR3 is CASSFTATNEKLFF. The CDR3 DNA sequence: TGCGCCAGCAGCTTTACTGCAACTAATGAAAAACTGTTTTTT.

This clonotype was detected only a few times. This chain connects TRBV6-4 to TRBJ2-3; perhaps TRBD2 as D (5 bases). The CDR3 is made up of 15 amino acids. Germline CDR1 MRHNA, CDR2 SNTAGT. V was cut by 3 bases and J by 2 bases, with 12 bases left in between. For the CDR3, the DNA is TGTGCCAGCAGTGATGGCCCGGGATCCACAGATACGCAGTATTTT. Translating it yields CASSDGPGSTDTQYF.

The chain has TRBV5-6 and TRBJ2-3, with D perhaps being TRBD1 or TRBD2 (5 bases each). With 1 base removed from V and 0 bases from J, the gap between germline ends came to 12 bases. The CDR3 contains 16 residues. The V gene's germline CDR1 is SGHDT and CDR2 YYEEEE. CDR3 region: CASSLLRGLSTDTQYF. The CDR3 DNA is TGTGCCAGCAGCTTGTTGAGGGGCCTCAGCACAGATACGCAGTATTTT.